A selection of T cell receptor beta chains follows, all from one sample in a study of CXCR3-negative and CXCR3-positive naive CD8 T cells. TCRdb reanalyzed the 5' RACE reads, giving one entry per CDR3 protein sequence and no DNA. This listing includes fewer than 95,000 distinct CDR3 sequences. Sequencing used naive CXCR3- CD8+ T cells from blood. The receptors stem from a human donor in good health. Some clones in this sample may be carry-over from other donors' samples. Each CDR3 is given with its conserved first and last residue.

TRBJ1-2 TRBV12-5 CASGLPWTDPNYGYTF
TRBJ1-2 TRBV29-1 CSVGTPGYYGYTF
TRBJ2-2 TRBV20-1 CSAREGANTGELFF
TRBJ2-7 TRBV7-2 CASSPREGAYEQYF
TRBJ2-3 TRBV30 CAWSTSSGRTDTQYF
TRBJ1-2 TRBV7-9 CASSLKDREANYGYTF
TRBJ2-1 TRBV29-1 CSVVSPDRGLNEQFF
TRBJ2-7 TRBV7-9 CASSLALSSYEQYF
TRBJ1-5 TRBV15 CATSTNRGLNQPQHF
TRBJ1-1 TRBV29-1 CSVPTGDTEAFF
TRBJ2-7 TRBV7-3 CASSLGGTGIYEQYF
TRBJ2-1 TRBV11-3 CASSLGSYEQFF
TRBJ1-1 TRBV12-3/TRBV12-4 CASHLLGAYTEAFF
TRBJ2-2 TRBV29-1 CSVHRGTNTGELFF
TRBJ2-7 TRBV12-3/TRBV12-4 CASSLFGPHEQYF
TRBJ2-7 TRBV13 CASSSALYEQYF
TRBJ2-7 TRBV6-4 CASSERAGEAYEQYF
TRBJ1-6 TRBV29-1 CSVAVAREGGSPLHF
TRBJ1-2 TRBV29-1 CSVPDKTNYGYTF
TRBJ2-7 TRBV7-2 CASSFGSSGNEQYF
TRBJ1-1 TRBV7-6 CASSPGMMNTEAFF
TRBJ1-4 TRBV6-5 CASSLGKPGQSNEKLFF
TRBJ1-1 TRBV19 CASTPGQSPPNTEAFF
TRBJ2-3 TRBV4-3 CASSQDGTYTDTQYF
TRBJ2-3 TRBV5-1 CASILEQENDTQYF
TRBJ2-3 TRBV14 CASSQLRDGPSTDTQYF
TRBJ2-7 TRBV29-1 CSVDGGQGPLEQYF
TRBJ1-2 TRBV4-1 CASSQASDYGYTF
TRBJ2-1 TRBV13 CASSAEQVEGNEQFF
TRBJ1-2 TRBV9 CASSVGPELNYGYTF
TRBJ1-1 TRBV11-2 CASSPIRGRANTEAFF
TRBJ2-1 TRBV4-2 CASSPPQGPNNEQFF
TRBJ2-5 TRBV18 CASSPGDLQETQYF
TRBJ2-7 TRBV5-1 CASSLAEGLLAFEQYF
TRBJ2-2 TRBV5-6 CASSLVAGELFF
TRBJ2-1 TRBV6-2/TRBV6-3 CASSYPRSASGSYNEQFF
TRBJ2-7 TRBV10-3 CATPLAGARYEQYF
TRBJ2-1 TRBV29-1 CSVGSAYNEQFF
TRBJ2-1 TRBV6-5 CASSTYPSAGGYNEQFF
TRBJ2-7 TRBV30 CAWRPPGQYEQYF
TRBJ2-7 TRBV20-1 CSAREGTGSGWQYF
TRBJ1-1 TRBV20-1 CSAREGGRNTEAFF
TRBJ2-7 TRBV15 CATSRARGLGYEQYF
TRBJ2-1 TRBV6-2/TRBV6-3 CASSMTGTYNEQFF
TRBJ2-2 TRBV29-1 CSVEDPGQGLTGELFF
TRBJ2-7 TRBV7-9 CASSQGEGAKYEQYF
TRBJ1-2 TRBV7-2 CASSLVKGTCYTF
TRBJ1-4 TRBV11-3 CASSLETGTNEKLFF
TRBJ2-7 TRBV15 CATSRDLPLSSYEQYF
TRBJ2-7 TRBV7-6 CASSHPGTGSSYEQYF
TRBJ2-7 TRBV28 CASRLYAELTYEQYF
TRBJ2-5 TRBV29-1 CSVDRTGETQYF
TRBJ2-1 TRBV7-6 CASSLPLAGGDEQFF
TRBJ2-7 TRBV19 CATTDGTYEQYF
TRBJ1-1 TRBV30 CAWSVEGPEAFF